The entry below gives a single T cell receptor beta chain sequence along with its context. Its specificity is unknown. Germline assignment: CDR1 ENHRY and CDR2 SYGVKD. V was pared by 10 bases and J by 4 bases, with 7 bases of the junction left unmatched. The CDR3 sequence is 13 residues long. Sequencing of TCR beta was performed on blood CD8+ and CD4+ T cells. This sample is drawn from a study of CD8 T cells in Susac syndrome. Random hexamers were used to reverse transcribe an amount of roughly 0.5 to 1 ug RNA. TCRdb ran MiXCR on the immunoSEQ multiplex PCR reads and lists one entry per CDR3 protein. Of roughly 190,000 distinct CDR3 sequences listed, approximately 95% are singletons. Study conclusions and caveats: Susac CD8+ cells expanded clonally the most in TEMRA cells and in active patients.

Sequencing was done on a sample of CD8+ T cells from PBMCs. The sequence was obtained from a human donor with Susac syndrome. This chain joins TRBV10-3 and TRBJ1-2; 9 nucleotides align to TRBD1. CDR3 coding DNA: TGTGCCACGGTGGGACAGGGTACCTATGGCTACACCTTC. This codes for CATVGQGTYGYTF.